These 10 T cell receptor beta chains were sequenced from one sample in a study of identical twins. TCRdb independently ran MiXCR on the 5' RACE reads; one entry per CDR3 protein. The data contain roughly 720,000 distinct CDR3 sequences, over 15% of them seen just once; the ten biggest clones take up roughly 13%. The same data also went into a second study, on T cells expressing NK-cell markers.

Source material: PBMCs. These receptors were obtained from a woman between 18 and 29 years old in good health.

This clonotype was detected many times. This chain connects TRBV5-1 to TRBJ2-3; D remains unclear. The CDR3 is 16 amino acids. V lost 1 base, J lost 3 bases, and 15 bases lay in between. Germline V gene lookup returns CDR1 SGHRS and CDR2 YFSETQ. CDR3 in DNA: TGCGCCAGCAGCTTGCAGGTGCTAGAAGCGACAGATACGCAGTATTTT. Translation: CASSLQVLEATDTQYF.

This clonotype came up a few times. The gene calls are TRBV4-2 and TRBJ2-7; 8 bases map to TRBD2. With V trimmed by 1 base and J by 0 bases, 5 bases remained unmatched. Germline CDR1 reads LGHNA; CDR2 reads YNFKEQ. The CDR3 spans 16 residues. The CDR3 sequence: CASSQAQLADSYEQYF. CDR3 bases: TGTGCCAGCAGCCAAGCGCAACTAGCGGACTCCTACGAGCAGTACTTC.

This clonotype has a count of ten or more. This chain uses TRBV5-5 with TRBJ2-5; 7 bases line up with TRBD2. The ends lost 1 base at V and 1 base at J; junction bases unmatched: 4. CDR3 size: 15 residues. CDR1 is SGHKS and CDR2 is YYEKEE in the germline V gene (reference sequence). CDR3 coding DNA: TGTGCCAGCAGCTTGTCGGGGGGACTCCAAGAGACCCAGTACTTC. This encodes CASSLSGGLQETQYF.

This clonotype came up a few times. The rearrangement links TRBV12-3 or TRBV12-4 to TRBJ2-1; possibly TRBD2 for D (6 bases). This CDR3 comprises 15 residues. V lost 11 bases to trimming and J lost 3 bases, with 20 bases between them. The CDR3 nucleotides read TGTGCCGTCGGACGGGGTGGGGGGATCTACAATGAGCAGTTCTTC. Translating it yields CAVGRGGGIYNEQFF.

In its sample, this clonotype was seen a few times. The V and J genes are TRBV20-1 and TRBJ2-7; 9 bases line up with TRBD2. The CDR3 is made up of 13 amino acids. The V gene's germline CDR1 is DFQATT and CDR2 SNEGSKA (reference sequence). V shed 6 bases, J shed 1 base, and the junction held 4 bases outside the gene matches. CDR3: CSAQREASYEQYF. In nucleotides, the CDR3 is TGCAGTGCGCAGCGGGAGGCTTCCTACGAGCAGTACTTC.

CDR3 sequence (DNA): TGTGCCAGCTCACCGGACTTATATAGGCAGTACTTC. It is translated as CASSPDLYRQYF. The chain uses TRBV18 and TRBJ2-7; a possible D gene is TRBD2 (5 bases). This CDR3 contains 12 residues. Deletions cut 3 bases from V and 9 bases from J, with 12 bases between. Germline V gene sequence: CDR1 KGHSH, CDR2 LQKENI. The entire variable domain, with the rest obtained from reference TRBV18 and TRBJ2-7, is as follows: NAGVMQNPRHLVRRRGQEARLRCSPMKGHSHVYWYRQLPEEGLKFMVYLQKENIIDESGMPKERFSAEFPKEGPSILRIQQVVRGDSAAYFCASSPDLYRQYFGPGTRLTVT.

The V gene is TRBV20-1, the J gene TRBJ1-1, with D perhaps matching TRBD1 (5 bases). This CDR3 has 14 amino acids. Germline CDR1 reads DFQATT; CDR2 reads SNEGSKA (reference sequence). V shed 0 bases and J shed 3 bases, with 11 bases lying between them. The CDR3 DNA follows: TGCAGTGCTAGAGATCGGAGGGGACACACTGAAGCTTTCTTT. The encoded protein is CSARDRRGHTEAFF.

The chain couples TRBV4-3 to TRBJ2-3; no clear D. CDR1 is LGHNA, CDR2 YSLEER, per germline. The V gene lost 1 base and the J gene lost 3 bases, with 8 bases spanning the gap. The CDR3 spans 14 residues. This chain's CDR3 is CASSQVTWTDTQYF. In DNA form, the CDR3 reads TGCGCCAGCAGCCAAGTTACTTGGACAGATACGCAGTATTTT.

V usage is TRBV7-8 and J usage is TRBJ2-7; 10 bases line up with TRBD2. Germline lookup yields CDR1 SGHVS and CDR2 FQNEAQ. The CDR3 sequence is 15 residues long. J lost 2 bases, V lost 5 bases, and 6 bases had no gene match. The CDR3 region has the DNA TGTGCCAGCAGCACAGGACTAGCGGAGACCTACGAGCAGTACTTC. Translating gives CASSTGLAETYEQYF.

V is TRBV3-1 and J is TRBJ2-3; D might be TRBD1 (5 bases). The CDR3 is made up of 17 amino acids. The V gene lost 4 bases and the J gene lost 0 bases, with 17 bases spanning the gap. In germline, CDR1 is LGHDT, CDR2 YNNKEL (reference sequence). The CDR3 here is CASSPPWGESSTDTQYF. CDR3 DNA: TGTGCCAGCAGCCCGCCCTGGGGCGAGTCAAGCACAGATACGCAGTATTTT.